This T cell receptor beta chain came from a study of cytomegalovirus exposure and HLA in healthy donors. The CDR3 runs 19 residues. Amplification used 60 Vbeta primers and 13 Jbeta primers. TCRdb keeps only in-frame clones here, not all; method: immunoSEQ multiplex PCR. The table lists about 98,000 clones, under 75% of them singletons. The chain carries TRBV21-1 and TRBJ1-5; TRBD1 is taken as the D call from the table, unchecked against the DNA. TRBV21-1 is deemed a pseudogene. The sequenced sample was PBMCs. The TCR sequence derives from a man between 50 and 59 years old in good health and CMV-seronegative. The CDR3 sequence: CASTVMNWDRGPEGQPQHF. The CDR3 region has the DNA TGTGCCAGCACAGTCATGAATTGGGACAGGGGGCCGGAAGGTCAGCCCCAGCATTTT.